These 9 T cell receptor beta chains share one sample of origin, sequenced in a study of cytomegalovirus exposure and HLA in healthy donors. The data were produced by immunoSEQ multiplex PCR, yet TCRdb's version contains in-frame clones alone and is incomplete. The sample records about 140,000 clones, about 87% being singletons. The material sequenced was PBMCs. The receptors stem from a young man in good health and CMV-seropositive.

V usage is TRBV7-9 and J usage is TRBJ2-7; D may be TRBD2 (6 bases). This CDR3 is built from 15 residues. Trimming stripped 6 bases from V and 6 bases from J, with 21 bases between. CDR1 is SEHNR, CDR2 FQNEAQ, per germline (reference sequence). The CDR3 DNA reads as TGTGCCAGCAGTCAGACCGGGACGGAGGGTTCCGAGCAGTACTTC. Its protein is CASSQTGTEGSEQYF. The entire variable domain, with the rest obtained from reference TRBV7-9 and TRBJ2-7, is as follows: DTGVSQNPRHKITKRGQNVTFRCDPISEHNRLYWYRQTLGQGPEFLTYFQNEAQLEKSRLLSDRFSAERPKGSFSTLEIQRTEQGDSAMYLCASSQTGTEGSEQYFGPGTRLTVT.

The genes are TRBV27 and TRBJ1-1; TRBD1 matches at 8 bases. This CDR3 region has 13 residues. V was clipped by 4 bases and J by 4 bases; unmatched bases: 2. Per the germline V gene, CDR1 is MNHEY and CDR2 is SMNVEV (reference sequence). The CDR3: CASSSDRVTEAFF. The CDR3 bases are TGTGCCAGCAGTTCGGACAGGGTCACTGAAGCTTTCTTT.

V usage is TRBV7-6 and J usage is TRBJ2-7; 12 bases line up with TRBD2. This CDR3 has 14 residues. Germline CDR1 is SGHVS and CDR2 is FNYEAQ. Trimming at V came to 7 bases and at J to 5 bases, leaving 6 bases not matched to a gene. CDR3 in DNA: TGTGCCAGCACCAGGACTAGCGGGATCGACGAGCAGTACTTC. It translates to CASTRTSGIDEQYF.

This clone appeared a single time. The genes are TRBV5-4 and TRBJ2-5; the D gene is possibly TRBD2 (6 bases). The germline CDR1 and CDR2 sequences are SGHNT and YYREEE (reference sequence). The V gene lost 5 bases and the J gene lost 0 bases, with 8 bases spanning the gap. The length of the CDR3 is 13 residues. The CDR3 loop reads CASSRDYQETQYF. CDR3 coding DNA: TGTGCCAGCAGTCGGGACTACCAAGAGACCCAGTACTTC.

The J gene is TRBJ1-6, the V gene TRBV9; 9 bases are a match to TRBD1. The trim removed 3 bases at V and 0 bases at J, leaving 7 bases unmatched. Germline lookup yields CDR1 SGDLS and CDR2 YYNGEE. CDR3 length: 18 residues. In nucleotides, the CDR3 is TGTGCCAGCAGCGCAGACCCGGGACAGGGCTCCTATAATTCACCCCTCCACTTT. Translation: CASSADPGQGSYNSPLHF. Full variable domain (missing parts from reference TRBV9 and TRBJ1-6): DSGVTQTPKHLITATGQRVTLRCSPRSGDLSVYWYQQSLDQGLQFLIQYYNGEERAKGNILERFSAQQFPDLHSELNLSSLELGDSALYFCASSADPGQGSYNSPLHFGNGTRLTVT.

This clone appeared a single time. The genes are TRBV11-2 and TRBJ1-1; perhaps TRBD1 as D (6 bases). Germline V gene data show CDR1 as SGHAT and CDR2 as FQNNGV. CDR3 size: 16 residues. V gave up 1 base and J gave up 0 bases, with 12 bases separating them. The DNA of the CDR3 is TGTGCCAGCAGCTTAGCGGCAGGGGCGCTGAACACTGAAGCTTTCTTT. Residues: CASSLAAGALNTEAFF.

This chain links TRBV2 with TRBJ2-1, with 10 bases that match TRBD1. CDR1 and CDR2 (germline): SNHLY, FYNNEI. CDR3 length: 16 amino acids. The trim removed 3 bases at V and 4 bases at J, leaving 6 bases unmatched. CDR3 in DNA: TGTGCCAGCAGTGATGAGGGACAGGGGATATACAATGAGCAGTTCTTC. Amino acids: CASSDEGQGIYNEQFF.

The chain couples TRBV19 to TRBJ2-7, with D tentatively TRBD1 (6 bases). The CDR3 length is 15 residues. CDR1 is LNHDA and CDR2 is SQIVND in the germline V gene (reference sequence). The germline V and J ends were trimmed by 5 bases and 3 bases, with 17 bases remaining between them. CDR3 nucleotides: TGTGCCAGTAGTGATCCTGGACAGACATACTACGAGCAGTACTTC. Protein: CASSDPGQTYYEQYF.

The chain recombines TRBV2 with TRBJ1-2; D remains unclear. Germline loops: CDR1 SNHLY, CDR2 FYNNEI. This CDR3 spans 13 amino acids. V was clipped by 3 bases and J by 4 bases, with 9 bases between them. CDR3: CASSDIAGYGYTF. CDR3 DNA sequence: TGTGCCAGCAGTGATATAGCCGGCTATGGCTACACCTTC.